The 13 T cell receptor beta chains in this list originate from one sample, sequenced in a study of blood T cells in healthy people across ages. The authors ran a second PCR of about 7 to 11 cycles using a sample-barcoded 5' primer and a J-beta primer mix. TCRdb called the 5' RACE reads again in MiXCR, with one record for every CDR3 protein. The table has some 920,000 distinct CDR3 sequences, roughly 51% seen once. What was sequenced was blood. The source is a woman aged 55-75 years in good health.

The CDR3 sequence: CATRQANYGYTF. CDR3 nucleotides: TGTGCCACCAGACAAGCTAACTATGGCTACACCTTC. This chain links TRBV10-3 with TRBJ1-2; no reliable D call. Germline loops: CDR1 ENHRY, CDR2 SYGVKD. CDR3 size: 12 residues. V lost 10 bases to trimming and J lost 0 bases, with 9 bases between them.

This chain joins TRBV3-1 and TRBJ2-7; maybe TRBD2 (6 bases). The better agreement between TRBJ2-5 and the DNA end casts doubt on the J call. The CDR3 has 15 amino acids. CDR1 and CDR2 (germline): LGHDT, YNNKEL (reference sequence). CDR3 in DNA: TGTGCCAGCAGCCTACGGACGGGAGATTCGGAGACCCAGTACTTC. Amino acids: CASSLRTGDSETQYF.

The J gene is TRBJ2-5, the V gene TRBV25-1; D not resolved. V was pared by 1 base and J by 5 bases, with 14 bases between. The CDR3 runs 15 residues. The V gene's germline CDR1 is MGHDK and CDR2 SYGVNS. The CDR3 reads CASSEWWSGMETQYF. The CDR3 DNA follows: TGTGCCAGCAGTGAATGGTGGTCTGGGATGGAGACCCAGTACTTC.

The V call is TRBV27, the J call TRBJ1-1; D might be TRBD1 (5 bases). Germline V lookup: CDR1 MNHEY, CDR2 SMNVEV (reference sequence). This CDR3 contains 13 residues. V lost 7 bases to trimming and J lost 1 base, with 10 bases between them. The CDR3: CASKRGTNTEAFF. The CDR3 nucleotides are TGTGCCAGCAAGAGAGGGACGAACACTGAAGCTTTCTTT.

This chain links TRBV6-5 with TRBJ1-2; D perhaps matches TRBD1 (5 bases). Trimming cost V 0 bases and J 7 bases, with 9 bases left between them. The CDR3 length is 13 residues. Per germline, CDR1 MNHEY and CDR2 SVGAGI. The CDR3 is CASSYSRGTGYTF. CDR3 nucleotide sequence: TGTGCCAGCAGTTACTCGCGGGGGACTGGCTACACCTTC.

In its sample, this clonotype was seen a few times. This sequence joins TRBV28 and TRBJ2-5, with 11 nucleotides matching TRBD2. Per germline, CDR1 MDHEN and CDR2 SYDVKM. The CDR3 covers 15 residues. Trimming at V came to 4 bases and at J to 8 bases, leaving 9 bases not matched to a gene. CDR3 loop: CASSSATGLAATQYF. In nucleotides, the CDR3 is TGTGCCAGCAGTTCCGCGACGGGACTAGCGGCCACCCAGTACTTC.

On this clonotype itself: The conserved phenylalanine or tryptophan is not found at the CDR3 terminus, so this likely reflects a read error. The rearrangement joins TRBV29-1 to TRBJ2-5; D assignment may be TRBD1 or TRBD2 (5 bases each). Germline V CDR1 and CDR2: SQVTM, ANQGSEA. The CDR3 contains 12 residues. Deletions cut 0 bases from V and 7 bases from J, with 9 bases between. CDR3 nucleotide sequence: TGCAGCGTTGAAGAGGGACCACTGACCCAGTACCTC. This gives the protein CSVEEGPLTQYL.

This clonotype turned up a few times. CDR3 protein: CASRDRGRTEAFF. CDR3 DNA sequence: TGTGCCAGCAGGGACAGGGGGAGAACGGAAGCTTTCTTT. The chain joins TRBV12-3 or TRBV12-4 to TRBJ1-1, with 10 bases that match TRBD1. V shed 6 bases and J 8 bases; nucleotides not matched to a gene: 6. The CDR3 runs to 13 residues.

This clonotype was counted a few times. The rearrangement links TRBV25-1 to TRBJ2-7; 8 nucleotides line up with TRBD1. The V gene's germline CDR1 is MGHDK and CDR2 SYGVNS. CDR3 length equals 14 residues. The J segment lost 1 base and the V segment lost 3 bases, leaving 2 bases of the junction unmatched. The CDR3 loop reads CASSDTGGSYEQYF. The DNA for the CDR3 is TGTGCCAGCAGTGATACAGGGGGTTCCTACGAGCAGTACTTC.

This clonotype has more than one count but fewer than ten. The CDR3 region is CASTGYNEQYF. In DNA form, the CDR3 reads TGTGCCAGCACCGGGTACAATGAGCAGTACTTC. The gene calls are TRBV28 and TRBJ2-1; D remains ambiguous. Gene TRBJ2-7 matches the end of the DNA better, so the J call may be wrong. The CDR3 length is 11 residues. Germline V gives CDR1 MDHEN, CDR2 SYDVKM.

This clonotype was detected a few times. In DNA form, the CDR3 reads TGCAGCTTGTTGGGAGGGTCTAGCTCCTACAATGAGCAGTTCTTC. Translation: CSLLGGSSSYNEQFF. The J gene is TRBJ2-1, the V gene TRBV29-1; 7 bases fit TRBD2. The CDR3 consists of 15 residues. The trim removed 8 bases at V and 0 bases at J, leaving 10 bases unmatched. Germline V CDR1 and CDR2: SQVTM, ANQGSEA.

This sequence joins TRBV12-3 or TRBV12-4 and TRBJ2-1; 10 nucleotides match TRBD2. The CDR3 covers 14 residues. With V trimmed by 6 bases and J by 4 bases, 3 bases remained unmatched. CDR3 nucleotide sequence: TGTGCCAGCAGAGGACTAGCGGAATACAATGAGCAGTTCTTC. It translates to CASRGLAEYNEQFF.

This clonotype was observed a few times. The chain recombines TRBV12-3 or TRBV12-4 with TRBJ2-2, with 8 bases fitting TRBD2. The J segment lost 0 bases and the V segment lost 6 bases, leaving 9 bases of the junction unmatched. CDR3 length equals 17 residues. CDR3 protein: CASSSSGASANTGELFF. The CDR3 DNA reads as TGTGCCAGCAGCAGTAGCGGGGCCTCAGCGAACACCGGGGAGCTGTTTTTT.